This T cell receptor (beta chain) appears in the sequencing data of a study of early T cells in non-severe SARS-CoV-2 infection. This clonotype was detected ten times or more. TCRdb re-derived calls from the 5' RACE reads in MiXCR, one entry per CDR3 protein. The repertoire has nearly 70,000 distinct CDR3 sequences, 4% to 6% of them found once; the top ten carry more than 3%. V dropped 7 bases and J dropped 0; count of bases not matched to a gene: 12. The CDR3 has 16 amino acids. Germline assignment: CDR1 MNHNY and CDR2 SVGAGI (reference sequence). The source of this sequence is an adult who was a healthcare worker with PCR-confirmed SARS-CoV-2 infection or an uninfected control (not recorded which). The donor label of this sample is uncertain. The sample here was whole blood, taken at baseline. The chain links TRBV6-6 to TRBJ2-7; 7 bases are shared with TRBD1. CDR3 region: CASTLTGDSPSYEQYF. CDR3 in DNA: TGTGCCAGCACCCTAACCGGGGACAGCCCCTCCTACGAGCAGTACTTC.